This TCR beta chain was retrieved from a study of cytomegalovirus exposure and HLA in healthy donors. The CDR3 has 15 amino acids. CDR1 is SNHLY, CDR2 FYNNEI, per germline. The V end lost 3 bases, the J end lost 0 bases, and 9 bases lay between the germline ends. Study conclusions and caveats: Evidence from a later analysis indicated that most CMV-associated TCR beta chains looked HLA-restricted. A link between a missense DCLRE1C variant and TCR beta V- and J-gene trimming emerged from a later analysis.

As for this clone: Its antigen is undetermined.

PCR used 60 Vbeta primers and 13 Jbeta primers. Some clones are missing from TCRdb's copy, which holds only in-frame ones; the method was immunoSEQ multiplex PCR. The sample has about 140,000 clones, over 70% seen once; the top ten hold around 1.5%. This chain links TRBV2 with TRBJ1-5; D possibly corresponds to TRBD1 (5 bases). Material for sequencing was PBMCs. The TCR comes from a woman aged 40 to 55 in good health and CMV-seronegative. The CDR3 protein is CASSEQGYSNQPQHF. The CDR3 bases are TGTGCCAGCAGTGAGCAGGGTTATAGCAATCAGCCCCAGCATTTT.